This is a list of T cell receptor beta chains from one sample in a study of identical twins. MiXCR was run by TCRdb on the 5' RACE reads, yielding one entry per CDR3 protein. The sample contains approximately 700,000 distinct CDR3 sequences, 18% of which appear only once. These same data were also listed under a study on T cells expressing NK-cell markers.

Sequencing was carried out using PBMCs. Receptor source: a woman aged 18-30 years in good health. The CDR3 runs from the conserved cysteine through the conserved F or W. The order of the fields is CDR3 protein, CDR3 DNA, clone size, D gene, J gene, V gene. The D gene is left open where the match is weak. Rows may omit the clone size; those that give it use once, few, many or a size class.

cdr3_aa: CAISHLNPGTGNQPQHF; cdr3_nt: TGTGCCATCAGTCACTTGAACCCTGGGACAGGGAATCAGCCCCAGCATTTT; clone_size: .; d_call: TRBD1; j_call: TRBJ1-5; v_call: TRBV10-3
cdr3_aa: CASIRMGQGVDTQYF; cdr3_nt: TGTGCCAGCATCCGAATGGGACAGGGTGTAGATACGCAGTATTTT; clone_size: .; d_call: TRBD1; j_call: TRBJ2-3; v_call: TRBV6-1
cdr3_aa: CASSPLGREQYEQYF; cdr3_nt: TGTGCCAGCAGCCCGTTGGGGCGGGAACAATACGAGCAGTACTTC; clone_size: .; d_call: .; j_call: TRBJ2-7; v_call: TRBV7-2
cdr3_aa: CASRTAGGGTQYF; cdr3_nt: TGTGCCAGCAGGACGGCCGGGGGGGGGACCCAGTACTTC; clone_size: once; d_call: TRBD2; j_call: TRBJ2-5; v_call: TRBV25-1
cdr3_aa: CASSFSNTYTEAFF; cdr3_nt: TGTGCCAGCAGCTTCTCTAACACCTACACTGAAGCTTTCTTT; clone_size: .; d_call: .; j_call: TRBJ1-1; v_call: TRBV7-2
cdr3_aa: CSARLPQSGGELFF; cdr3_nt: TGCAGTGCTAGGCTCCCCCAGTCCGGCGGGGAGCTGTTTTTT; clone_size: few; d_call: .; j_call: TRBJ2-2; v_call: TRBV20-1
cdr3_aa: CASSLRLAGNEKLFF; cdr3_nt: TGTGCCAGCAGCTTACGACTGGCAGGGAATGAAAAACTGTTTTTT; clone_size: few; d_call: .; j_call: TRBJ1-4; v_call: TRBV7-9
cdr3_aa: CASSPGQGVAYEQYF; cdr3_nt: TGTGCCAGTAGCCCGGGACAGGGGGTCGCCTACGAGCAGTACTTC; clone_size: .; d_call: TRBD1; j_call: TRBJ2-7; v_call: TRBV19
cdr3_aa: CASTHDKGNYGYTF; cdr3_nt: TGTGCCAGCACGCACGACAAGGGAAACTATGGCTACACCTTC; clone_size: .; d_call: .; j_call: TRBJ1-2; v_call: TRBV5-4
cdr3_aa: CSAPTRGGRTEAFF; cdr3_nt: TGCAGTGCTCCGACACGGGGCGGGAGGACTGAAGCTTTCTTT; clone_size: few; d_call: .; j_call: TRBJ1-1; v_call: TRBV20-1
cdr3_aa: CASSPQAHSSGANVLTF; cdr3_nt: TGTGCCAGCAGCCCCCAGGCACATAGCTCTGGGGCCAACGTCCTGACTTTC; clone_size: .; d_call: .; j_call: TRBJ2-6; v_call: TRBV7-3
cdr3_aa: CASSRREGRLNTQYF; cdr3_nt: TGCGCCAGCAGCCGACGGGAGGGCCGTTTAAATACGCAGTATTTT; clone_size: few; d_call: TRBD2; j_call: TRBJ2-3; v_call: TRBV4-3
cdr3_aa: CASSLTVEAFF; cdr3_nt: TGTGCCAGCAGCTTAACCGTTGAAGCTTTCTTT; clone_size: few; d_call: .; j_call: TRBJ1-1; v_call: TRBV7-9
cdr3_aa: CASSGDYEQYF; cdr3_nt: TGTGCCAGCAGCGGGGACTACGAGCAGTACTTC; clone_size: many; d_call: .; j_call: TRBJ2-7; v_call: TRBV7-2
cdr3_aa: CASGLQGYNEQFF; cdr3_nt: TGTGCCAGCGGACTCCAGGGCTACAATGAGCAGTTCTTC; clone_size: .; d_call: .; j_call: TRBJ2-1; v_call: TRBV2
cdr3_aa: CASSVMGGPRDSPLHF; cdr3_nt: TGTGCCAGCAGCGTAATGGGAGGTCCACGGGATTCACCCCTCCACTTT; clone_size: .; d_call: .; j_call: TRBJ1-6; v_call: TRBV9
cdr3_aa: CASSYEPLGDIQYF; cdr3_nt: TGTGCCAGCAGTTATGAGCCTCTAGGAGACATTCAGTACTTC; clone_size: .; d_call: .; j_call: TRBJ2-4; v_call: TRBV6-2/TRBV6-3
cdr3_aa: CASSVGGESNQPQHF; cdr3_nt: TGTGCCAGCAGTGTCGGGGGTGAGAGCAATCAGCCCCAGCATTTT; clone_size: .; d_call: .; j_call: TRBJ1-5; v_call: TRBV6-1
cdr3_aa: CSVEIGRGTGELFF; cdr3_nt: TGCAGCGTTGAAATCGGGAGGGGGACCGGGGAGCTGTTTTTT; clone_size: few; d_call: TRBD2; j_call: TRBJ2-2; v_call: TRBV29-1
cdr3_aa: CASRSETSGDTQYF; cdr3_nt: TGTGCCAGCAGAAGTGAGACTAGCGGGGATACGCAGTATTTT; clone_size: few; d_call: TRBD2; j_call: TRBJ2-3; v_call: TRBV12-3/TRBV12-4
cdr3_aa: CASILRGGPTDTQYF; cdr3_nt: TGTGCCAGCATCTTGAGGGGGGGCCCGACAGATACGCAGTATTTT; clone_size: many; d_call: .; j_call: TRBJ2-3; v_call: TRBV12-3/TRBV12-4
cdr3_aa: CATPQQGLAGHEQFF; cdr3_nt: TGTGCCACCCCCCAACAGGGACTAGCGGGCCATGAGCAGTTCTTC; clone_size: few; d_call: TRBD2; j_call: TRBJ2-1; v_call: TRBV6-2/TRBV6-3
cdr3_aa: CSARVQGVDEQYF; cdr3_nt: TGCAGTGCTAGAGTCCAGGGAGTAGACGAGCAGTACTTC; clone_size: .; d_call: .; j_call: TRBJ2-7; v_call: TRBV20-1
cdr3_aa: CASNGQGWEKLFF; cdr3_nt: TGTGCCAGTAATGGACAGGGATGGGAAAAACTGTTTTTT; clone_size: few; d_call: TRBD1; j_call: TRBJ1-4; v_call: TRBV19
cdr3_aa: CASSPASQLGEQFF; cdr3_nt: TGTGCCAGCTCACCAGCGAGTCAGCTTGGTGAGCAGTTCTTC; clone_size: .; d_call: .; j_call: TRBJ2-1; v_call: TRBV18
cdr3_aa: CASSLDQRTDTQYF; cdr3_nt: TGTGCCAGCAGCCTAGACCAGCGCACAGATACGCAGTATTTT; clone_size: .; d_call: .; j_call: TRBJ2-3; v_call: TRBV11-2
cdr3_aa: CSADRGLRTEAFF; cdr3_nt: TGCAGTGCTGACAGGGGGCTTCGCACTGAAGCTTTCTTT; clone_size: .; d_call: TRBD1; j_call: TRBJ1-1; v_call: TRBV20-1
cdr3_aa: CASSTDRVPSSYNEQFF; cdr3_nt: TGTGCCAGCAGCACGGACAGGGTACCGTCATCCTACAATGAGCAGTTCTTC; clone_size: many; d_call: TRBD1; j_call: TRBJ2-1; v_call: TRBV7-9
cdr3_aa: CASRESGSQYF; cdr3_nt: TGTGCCAGCAGGGAGTCGGGGTCGCAGTATTTT; clone_size: .; d_call: .; j_call: TRBJ2-3; v_call: TRBV6-1
cdr3_aa: CASSLQGPIGTQYF; cdr3_nt: TGTGCCAGCAGCTTACAGGGGCCGATAGGGACGCAGTATTTT; clone_size: .; d_call: .; j_call: TRBJ2-3; v_call: TRBV7-2
cdr3_aa: CASSLQGRTFETQYF; cdr3_nt: TGTGCCAGCAGTCTCCAGGGCCGCACTTTTGAGACCCAGTACTTC; clone_size: .; d_call: .; j_call: TRBJ2-5; v_call: TRBV12-3/TRBV12-4
cdr3_aa: CASSNKRGTGSTDTQYF; cdr3_nt: TGTGCCAGCAGCAACAAACGGGGAACGGGAAGCACAGATACGCAGTATTTT; clone_size: .; d_call: .; j_call: TRBJ2-3; v_call: TRBV21-1
cdr3_aa: CATERTGTGGTGELFF; cdr3_nt: TGTGCCACCGAGCGAACCGGGACAGGGGGTACCGGGGAGCTGTTTTTT; clone_size: .; d_call: TRBD1; j_call: TRBJ2-2; v_call: TRBV12-3/TRBV12-4
cdr3_aa: CSATIRGLGYEQYF; cdr3_nt: TGCAGTGCCACGATCAGGGGGCTCGGCTACGAGCAGTACTTC; clone_size: .; d_call: TRBD1; j_call: TRBJ2-7; v_call: TRBV20-1
cdr3_aa: CASSFNRGGAETQYF; cdr3_nt: TGTGCCAGCAGTTTCAACAGGGGTGGGGCGGAGACCCAGTACTTC; clone_size: many; d_call: TRBD1; j_call: TRBJ2-5; v_call: TRBV12-3/TRBV12-4
cdr3_aa: CSARTSGSHTQYF; cdr3_nt: TGCAGTGCCAGGACTAGCGGGAGTCATACGCAGTATTTT; clone_size: .; d_call: TRBD2; j_call: TRBJ2-3; v_call: TRBV20-1
cdr3_aa: CASSEGWGVQETQYF; cdr3_nt: TGTGCCAGCAGTGAAGGTTGGGGTGTTCAAGAGACCCAGTACTTC; clone_size: .; d_call: .; j_call: TRBJ2-5; v_call: TRBV6-1
cdr3_aa: CASSHPGLAGGPSRDEQFF; cdr3_nt: TGCGCCAGCAGCCACCCGGGACTAGCGGGAGGGCCCTCTAGGGATGAGCAGTTCTTC; clone_size: many; d_call: TRBD2; j_call: TRBJ2-1; v_call: TRBV4-1
cdr3_aa: CASSGSSAGEQYF; cdr3_nt: TGTGCCAGCAGCGGATCTAGCGCGGGCGAGCAGTACTTC; clone_size: few; d_call: .; j_call: TRBJ2-7; v_call: TRBV9
cdr3_aa: CASGVDRVQPQHF; cdr3_nt: TGTGCCAGCGGAGTTGACAGGGTTCAGCCCCAGCATTTT; clone_size: few; d_call: TRBD1; j_call: TRBJ1-5; v_call: TRBV12-3/TRBV12-4
cdr3_aa: CASSKTTSGGVDYEQYF; cdr3_nt: TGTGCCAGCAGCAAAACGACTAGCGGGGGGGTCGACTACGAGCAGTACTTC; clone_size: .; d_call: .; j_call: TRBJ2-7; v_call: TRBV21-1
cdr3_aa: CASSPREAGASKETQYF; cdr3_nt: TGTGCCAGCAGCCCGCGGGAAGCGGGGGCTTCCAAAGAGACCCAGTACTTC; clone_size: once; d_call: TRBD2; j_call: TRBJ2-5; v_call: TRBV6-2/TRBV6-3
cdr3_aa: CSARIGQSGREPQHF; cdr3_nt: TGCAGTGCTAGAATCGGCCAGTCAGGGAGGGAGCCCCAGCATTTT; clone_size: few; d_call: .; j_call: TRBJ1-5; v_call: TRBV20-1
cdr3_aa: CASSSLRGPHQPQHF; cdr3_nt: TGTGCCAGCAGTTCGCTCAGGGGCCCCCATCAGCCCCAGCATTTT; clone_size: few; d_call: .; j_call: TRBJ1-5; v_call: TRBV7-9
cdr3_aa: CASSQVGSGGEETQYF; cdr3_nt: TGTGCCAGCAGCCAAGTTGGTAGCGGGGGTGAAGAGACCCAGTACTTC; clone_size: few; d_call: TRBD2; j_call: TRBJ2-5; v_call: TRBV4-2
cdr3_aa: CASILPGVRDEQFF; cdr3_nt: TGTGCCAGCATCCTTCCCGGGGTCCGGGATGAGCAGTTCTTC; clone_size: few; d_call: .; j_call: TRBJ2-1; v_call: TRBV7-9
cdr3_aa: CASSPRGGAYGYTF; cdr3_nt: TGTGCCAGCAGCCCCAGGGGCGGAGCATATGGCTACACCTTC; clone_size: .; d_call: .; j_call: TRBJ1-2; v_call: TRBV3-1
cdr3_aa: CASSLQFSTEAFF; cdr3_nt: TGTGCCAGCAGCCTCCAGTTCAGCACTGAAGCTTTCTTT; clone_size: few; d_call: .; j_call: TRBJ1-1; v_call: TRBV3-1
cdr3_aa: CASSKPGRETQYF; cdr3_nt: TGTGCCAGCAGTAAGCCGGGAAGGGAGACCCAGTACTTC; clone_size: few; d_call: .; j_call: TRBJ2-5; v_call: TRBV12-3/TRBV12-4
cdr3_aa: CASSATGTTGELFF; cdr3_nt: TGTGCCAGCAGCGCCACAGGGACCACCGGGGAGCTGTTTTTT; clone_size: few; d_call: .; j_call: TRBJ2-2; v_call: TRBV5-6
cdr3_aa: CASGLVRGPGQNIQYF; cdr3_nt: TGTGCTAGTGGTTTGGTACGGGGACCGGGTCAAAACATTCAGTACTTC; clone_size: .; d_call: .; j_call: TRBJ2-4; v_call: TRBV12-5
cdr3_aa: CASSPRLDWFNEQFF; cdr3_nt: TGTGCCAGCAGCCCTAGACTAGATTGGTTCAATGAGCAGTTCTTC; clone_size: .; d_call: .; j_call: TRBJ2-1; v_call: TRBV3-1
cdr3_aa: CASSLTIRQGRGEKLFF; cdr3_nt: TGCGCCAGCAGCCTCACGATCAGACAGGGGAGAGGTGAAAAACTGTTTTTT; clone_size: .; d_call: TRBD1; j_call: TRBJ1-4; v_call: TRBV5-1
cdr3_aa: CASSSDPAGGPGEQYF; cdr3_nt: TGCGCCAGCAGCTCGGACCCAGCGGGAGGGCCGGGTGAGCAGTACTTC; clone_size: .; d_call: TRBD2; j_call: TRBJ2-7; v_call: TRBV5-1